What follows are 5 T cell receptor beta chains derived from one specimen sequenced in a study of blood T cell repertoires in COVID-19 (TCRdb year 2020). The library was built by means of the immunoSEQ multiplex PCR assay. TCRdb limited this immuneACCESS table to in-frame rearrangements with V and J called. A share of clones is missing; checked studies link under half to unresolved V genes, and the rest is unexplained. Recorded for this sample are about 410,000 clones; around 91% of them occurred a single time. The biggest ten clones account for around 1.5% of the sample. Sequenced sample: peripheral blood. These receptors were taken from a woman aged 40-49 years with COVID-19, enrolled during active disease.

The CDR3 loop is CASSLLGPNSNQPQHF. The CDR3 DNA follows: TGTGCCAGCAGTTTATTGGGCCCCAATAGCAATCAGCCCCAGCATTTT. The chain carries TRBV28 and TRBJ1-5; D remains ambiguous. The CDR3 loop spans 16 amino acids. Germline V lookup: CDR1 MDHEN, CDR2 SYDVKM. V dropped 1 base and J dropped 0 bases, with 10 bases sitting between them.

The genes are TRBV27 and TRBJ2-6; 7 bases align to TRBD1. The CDR3 runs 17 residues. V shed 4 bases, J shed 0 bases, and the junction held 6 bases outside the gene matches. Germline CDR1 MNHEY, CDR2 SMNVEV (reference sequence). As DNA, the CDR3 is TGTGCCAGCAGTTGGATAGGGGGCGTCTCTGGGGCCAACGTCCTGACTTTC. It translates to CASSWIGGVSGANVLTF.

This chain connects TRBV19 to TRBJ1-1; tentative D call: TRBD1 (6 bases). V lost 5 bases and J 0 bases, leaving 16 bases between the germline ends. Germline CDR1 reads LNHDA; CDR2 reads SQIVND (reference sequence). The CDR3 has 16 residues. CDR3 amino acids: CASSSVGRGLNTEAFF. In nucleotides, the CDR3 is TGTGCCAGTAGTTCTGTAGGCAGGGGCTTGAACACTGAAGCTTTCTTT.

This clone was recorded many times. This chain uses TRBV25-1 with TRBJ1-5; no clear D gene. The germline V gene encodes CDR1 MGHDK and CDR2 SYGVNS. With 4 bases removed from V and 5 bases from J, the gap between germline ends came to 24 bases. The CDR3 spans 18 residues. The CDR3 here is CASSGTTGLGTSYQPQHF. The CDR3, as DNA: TGTGCCAGCAGTGGAACGACCGGGCTGGGAACTAGTTATCAGCCCCAGCATTTT.

This sequence joins TRBV4-3 and TRBJ2-1; 9 bases align to TRBD1. Trimming took 0 bases from V and 6 from J; bases not matched to a gene: 9. CDR1 is LGHNA and CDR2 is YSLEER in the germline V gene. The CDR3 sequence is 17 residues long. The CDR3: CASSQEGNRGRGNEQFF. The CDR3 DNA reads TGCGCCAGCAGCCAAGAGGGGAACAGGGGGCGAGGCAATGAGCAGTTCTTC.